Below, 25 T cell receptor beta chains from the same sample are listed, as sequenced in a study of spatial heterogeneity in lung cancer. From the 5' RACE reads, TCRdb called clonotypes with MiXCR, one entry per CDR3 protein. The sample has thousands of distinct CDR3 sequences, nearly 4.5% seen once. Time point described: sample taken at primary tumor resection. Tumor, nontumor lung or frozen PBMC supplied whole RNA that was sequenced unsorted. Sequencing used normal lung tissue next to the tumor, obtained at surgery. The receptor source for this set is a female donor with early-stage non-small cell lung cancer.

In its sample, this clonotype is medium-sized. The CDR3 region is CASRGQGPANYGYTF. CDR3 nucleotides: TGTGCCAGCAGGGGACAGGGCCCTGCTAACTATGGCTACACCTTC. This chain uses TRBV11-2 with TRBJ1-2, with TRBD1 matching 9 bases. This CDR3 contains 15 residues. Trimming took 6 bases from V and 0 from J; bases not matched to a gene: 5. Germline V gene lookup returns CDR1 SGHAT and CDR2 FQNNGV. The whole variable domain, filled in from reference TRBV11-2 and TRBJ1-2, reads EAGVAQSPRYKIIEKRQSVAFWCNPISGHATLYWYQQILGQGPKLLIQFQNNGVVDDSQLPKDRFSAERLKGVDSTLKIQPAKLEDSAVYLCASRGQGPANYGYTFGSGTRLTVV.

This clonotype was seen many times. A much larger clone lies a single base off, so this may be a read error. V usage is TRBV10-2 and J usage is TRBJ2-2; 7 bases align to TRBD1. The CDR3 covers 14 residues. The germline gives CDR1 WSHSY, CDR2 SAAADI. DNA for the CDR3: TGCGCCAGCAGGTCCGGGACAGACACCGAGGAGCTGTTTTTT. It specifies CASRSGTDTEELFF.

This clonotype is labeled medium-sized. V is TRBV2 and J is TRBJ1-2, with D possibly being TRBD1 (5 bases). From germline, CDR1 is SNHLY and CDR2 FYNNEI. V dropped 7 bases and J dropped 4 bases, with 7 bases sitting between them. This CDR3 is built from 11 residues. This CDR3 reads CASTGGYGYTF. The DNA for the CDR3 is TGTGCCAGCACTGGGGGCTATGGCTACACCTTC.

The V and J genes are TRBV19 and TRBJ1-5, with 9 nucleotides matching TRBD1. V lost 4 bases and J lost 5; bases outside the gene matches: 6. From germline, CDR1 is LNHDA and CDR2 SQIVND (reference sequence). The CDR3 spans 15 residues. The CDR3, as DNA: TGTGCCAGTAGTAGGACAGGGGACAGATATCAGCCCCAGCATTTT. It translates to CASSRTGDRYQPQHF.

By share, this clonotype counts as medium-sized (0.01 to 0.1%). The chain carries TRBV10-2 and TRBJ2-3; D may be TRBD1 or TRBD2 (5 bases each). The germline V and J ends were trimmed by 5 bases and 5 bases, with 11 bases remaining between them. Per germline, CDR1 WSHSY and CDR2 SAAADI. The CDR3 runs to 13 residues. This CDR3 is CASSRGARDTQYF. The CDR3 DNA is TGCGCCAGCAGTAGAGGGGCCCGAGATACGCAGTATTTT.

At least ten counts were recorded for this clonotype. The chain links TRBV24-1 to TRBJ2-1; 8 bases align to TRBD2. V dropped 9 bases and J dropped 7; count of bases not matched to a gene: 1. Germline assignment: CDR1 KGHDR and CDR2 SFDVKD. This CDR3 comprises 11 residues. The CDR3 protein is CATGLANEQFF. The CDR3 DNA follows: TGTGCCACCGGACTAGCAAATGAGCAGTTCTTC.

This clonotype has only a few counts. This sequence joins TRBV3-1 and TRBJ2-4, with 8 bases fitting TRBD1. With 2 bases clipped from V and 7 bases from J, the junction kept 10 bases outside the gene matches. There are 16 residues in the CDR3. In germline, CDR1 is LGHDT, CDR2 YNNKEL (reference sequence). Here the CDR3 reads CASSQSGQGGINIQYF. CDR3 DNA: TGTGCCAGCAGCCAAAGCGGACAGGGCGGGATCAACATTCAGTACTTC.

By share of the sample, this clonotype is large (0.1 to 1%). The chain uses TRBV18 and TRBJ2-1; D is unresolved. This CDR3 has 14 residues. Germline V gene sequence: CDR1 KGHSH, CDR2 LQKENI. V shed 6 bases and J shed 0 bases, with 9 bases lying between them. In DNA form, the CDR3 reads TGTGCCAGCTCGCCCGACCTCTCCTACAATGAGCAGTTCTTC. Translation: CASSPDLSYNEQFF.

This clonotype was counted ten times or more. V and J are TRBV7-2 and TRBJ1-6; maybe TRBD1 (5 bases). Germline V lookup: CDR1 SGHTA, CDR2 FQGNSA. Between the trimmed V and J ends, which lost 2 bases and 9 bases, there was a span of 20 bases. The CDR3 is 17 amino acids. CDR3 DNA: TGTGCCAGCAGCTTACAGCCTCTGGGGACGCGTGGTTCACCCCTCCACTTT. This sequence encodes CASSLQPLGTRGSPLHF.

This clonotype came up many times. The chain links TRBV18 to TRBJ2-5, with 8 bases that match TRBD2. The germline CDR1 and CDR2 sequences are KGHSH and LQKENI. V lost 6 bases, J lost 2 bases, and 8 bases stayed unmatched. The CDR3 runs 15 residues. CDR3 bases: TGTGCCAGCTCGCTCCGGCGGGGGGATCAAGAGACCCAGTACTTC. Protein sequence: CASSLRRGDQETQYF. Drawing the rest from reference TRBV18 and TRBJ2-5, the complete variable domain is NAGVMQNPRHLVRRRGQEARLRCSPMKGHSHVYWYRQLPEEGLKFMVYLQKENIIDESGMPKERFSAEFPKEGPSILRIQQVVRGDSAAYFCASSLRRGDQETQYFGPGTRLLVL.

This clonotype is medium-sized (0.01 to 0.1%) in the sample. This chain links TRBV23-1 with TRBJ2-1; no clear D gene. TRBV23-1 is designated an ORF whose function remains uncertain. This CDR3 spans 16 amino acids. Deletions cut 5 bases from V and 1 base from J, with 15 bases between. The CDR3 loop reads CASSLRSGPSYNEQFF. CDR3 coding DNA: TGCGCCAGCAGTTTACGGTCCGGGCCATCCTACAATGAGCAGTTCTTC.

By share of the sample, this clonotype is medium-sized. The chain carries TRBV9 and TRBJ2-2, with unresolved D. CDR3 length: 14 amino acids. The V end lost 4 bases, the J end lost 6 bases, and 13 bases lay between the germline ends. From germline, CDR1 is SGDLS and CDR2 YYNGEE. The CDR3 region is CASSRVSRAGELFF. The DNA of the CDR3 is TGTGCCAGCAGCAGGGTCAGTCGGGCCGGGGAGCTGTTTTTT. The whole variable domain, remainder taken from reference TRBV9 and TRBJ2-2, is DSGVTQTPKHLITATGQRVTLRCSPRSGDLSVYWYQQSLDQGLQFLIQYYNGEERAKGNILERFSAQQFPDLHSELNLSSLELGDSALYFCASSRVSRAGELFFGEGSRLTVL.

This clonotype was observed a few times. The CDR3 nucleotides are TGCAGTGCTAGAGATACGTTGGGACATACGAACACTGAAGCTTTCTTT. This translates into CSARDTLGHTNTEAFF. V and J are TRBV20-1 and TRBJ1-1, with a tentative D call TRBD1 (6 bases). The germline CDR1 and CDR2 sequences are DFQATT and SNEGSKA (reference sequence). The ends were cut back, 0 bases at V and 1 base at J, with 15 bases in the middle. This CDR3 comprises 16 residues.

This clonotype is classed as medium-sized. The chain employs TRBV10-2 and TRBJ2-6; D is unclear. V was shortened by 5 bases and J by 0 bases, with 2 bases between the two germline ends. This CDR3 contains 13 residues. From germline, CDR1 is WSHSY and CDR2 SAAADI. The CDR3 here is CASSSSGANVLTF. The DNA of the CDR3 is TGCGCCAGCAGTAGCTCTGGGGCCAACGTCCTGACTTTC.

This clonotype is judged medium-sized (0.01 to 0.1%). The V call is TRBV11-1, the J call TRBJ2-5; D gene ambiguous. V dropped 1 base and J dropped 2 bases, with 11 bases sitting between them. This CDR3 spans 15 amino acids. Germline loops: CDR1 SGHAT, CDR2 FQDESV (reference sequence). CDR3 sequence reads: CASSLVLAGQETQYF. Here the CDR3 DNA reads TGTGCCAGCAGCTTAGTGTTGGCAGGTCAAGAGACCCAGTACTTC. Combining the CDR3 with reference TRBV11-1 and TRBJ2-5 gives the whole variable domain EAEVAQSPRYKITEKSQAVAFWCDPISGHATLYWYRQILGQGPELLVQFQDESVVDDSQLPKDRFSAERLKGVDSTLKIQPAELGDSAMYLCASSLVLAGQETQYFGPGTRLLVL.

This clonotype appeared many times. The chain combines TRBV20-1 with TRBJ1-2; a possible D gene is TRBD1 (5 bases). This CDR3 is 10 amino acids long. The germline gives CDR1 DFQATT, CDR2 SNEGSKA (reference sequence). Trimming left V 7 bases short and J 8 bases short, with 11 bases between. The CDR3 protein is CSVAGAGYTF. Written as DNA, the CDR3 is TGCAGTGTCGCCGGGGCAGGCTACACCTTC.

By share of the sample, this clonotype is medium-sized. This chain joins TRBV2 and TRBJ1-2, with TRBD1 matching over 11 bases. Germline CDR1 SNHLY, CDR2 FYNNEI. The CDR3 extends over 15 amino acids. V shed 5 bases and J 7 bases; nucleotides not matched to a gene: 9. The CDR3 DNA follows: TGTGCCAGCAGTTCACGCGGGACAGGGGGTCGTGGCTACACCTTC. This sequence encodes CASSSRGTGGRGYTF.

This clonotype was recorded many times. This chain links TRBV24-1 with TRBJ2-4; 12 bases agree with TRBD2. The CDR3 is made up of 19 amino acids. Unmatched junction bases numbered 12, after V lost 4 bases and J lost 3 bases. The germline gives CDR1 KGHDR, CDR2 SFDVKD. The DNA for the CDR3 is TGTGCCACCAGTGACAAACTAGCGGGAGGTTCCCCATTCAAAAACATTCAGTACTTC. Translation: CATSDKLAGGSPFKNIQYF.

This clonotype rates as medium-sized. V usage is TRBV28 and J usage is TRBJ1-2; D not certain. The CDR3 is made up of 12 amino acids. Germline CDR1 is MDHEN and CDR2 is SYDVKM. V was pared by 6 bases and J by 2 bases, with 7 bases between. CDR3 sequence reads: CASRSGNYGYTF. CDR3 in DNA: TGTGCCAGCAGATCCGGAAACTATGGCTACACCTTC.

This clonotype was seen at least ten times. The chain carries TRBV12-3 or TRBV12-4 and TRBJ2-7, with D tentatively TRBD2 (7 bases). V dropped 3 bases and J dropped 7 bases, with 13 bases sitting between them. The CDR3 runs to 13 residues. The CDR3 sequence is CASSFGGRGEQYV. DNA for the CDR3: TGTGCCAGCAGTTTCGGGGGGCGCGGAGAGCAGTACGTC.

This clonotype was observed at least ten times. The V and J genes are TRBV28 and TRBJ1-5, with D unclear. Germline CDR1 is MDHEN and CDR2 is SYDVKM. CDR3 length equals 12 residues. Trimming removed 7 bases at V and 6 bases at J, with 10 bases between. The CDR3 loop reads CASTSERQPQHF. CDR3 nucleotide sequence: TGTGCCAGCACCTCCGAACGTCAGCCCCAGCATTTT.

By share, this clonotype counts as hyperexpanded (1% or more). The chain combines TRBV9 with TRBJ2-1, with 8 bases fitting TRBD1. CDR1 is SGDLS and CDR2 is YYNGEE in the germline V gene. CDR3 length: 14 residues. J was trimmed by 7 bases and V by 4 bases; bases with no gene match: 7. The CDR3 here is CASSPIQGVNEQFF. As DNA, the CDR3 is TGTGCCAGCAGCCCGATACAGGGGGTAAATGAGCAGTTCTTC.

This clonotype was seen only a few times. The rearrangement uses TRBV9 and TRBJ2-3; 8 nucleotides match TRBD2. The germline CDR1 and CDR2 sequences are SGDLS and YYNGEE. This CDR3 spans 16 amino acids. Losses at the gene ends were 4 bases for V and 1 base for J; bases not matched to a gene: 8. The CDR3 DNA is TGTGCCAGCAGCCCCCAGCGAGCGGGGGGCACAGATACGCAGTATTTT. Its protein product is CASSPQRAGGTDTQYF. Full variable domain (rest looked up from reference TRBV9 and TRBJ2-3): DSGVTQTPKHLITATGQRVTLRCSPRSGDLSVYWYQQSLDQGLQFLIQYYNGEERAKGNILERFSAQQFPDLHSELNLSSLELGDSALYFCASSPQRAGGTDTQYFGPGTRLTVL.

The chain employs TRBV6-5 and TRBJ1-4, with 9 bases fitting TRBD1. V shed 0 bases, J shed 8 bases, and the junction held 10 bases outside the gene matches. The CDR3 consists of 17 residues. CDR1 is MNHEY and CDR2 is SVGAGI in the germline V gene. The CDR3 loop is CASSYSVYRGREEKLFF. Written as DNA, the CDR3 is TGTGCCAGCAGTTACTCGGTGTACAGGGGGCGCGAAGAAAAACTGTTTTTT.

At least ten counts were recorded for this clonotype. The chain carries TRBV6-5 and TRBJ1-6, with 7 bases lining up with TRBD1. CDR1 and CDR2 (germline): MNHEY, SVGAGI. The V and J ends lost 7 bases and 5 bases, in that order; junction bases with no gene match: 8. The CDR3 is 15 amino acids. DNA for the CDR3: TGTGCCAGCACTCTTGACAGGGCTAATAATTCACCCCTCCACTTT. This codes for CASTLDRANNSPLHF.